What follows are 16 T cell receptor beta chains derived from one specimen sequenced in a study of blood T cell repertoires in COVID-19. Here immunoSEQ multiplex PCR was the method, and the copy in TCRdb shows in-frame clones only, minus some. The table has around 260,000 clones, approximately 86% seen once. The sequencing sample was made of peripheral blood. These receptors originate from a man in his thirties or forties with active or convalescent COVID-19.

The rearrangement uses TRBV4-3 and TRBJ2-7, with D hard to call. Looked up from germline, CDR1 is LGHNA and CDR2 is YSLEER. The CDR3 is 14 residues long. Trimming stripped 1 base from V and 4 bases from J, with 11 bases between. The CDR3 DNA reads TGCGCCAGCAGCCAAGTCTTAAGCCAATACGAGCAGTACTTC. Residues: CASSQVLSQYEQYF.

The chain couples TRBV5-1 to TRBJ2-5; TRBD2 agrees at 7 bases. This CDR3 has 15 amino acids. Per germline, CDR1 SGHRS and CDR2 YFSETQ. The trim removed 0 bases at V and 5 bases at J, leaving 7 bases unmatched. This CDR3 is CASSLASGGWETQYF. CDR3 coding DNA: TGCGCCAGCAGCTTGGCGTCGGGGGGTTGGGAGACCCAGTACTTC. Full variable domain (outside the CDR3, taken from reference TRBV5-1 and TRBJ2-5): KAGVTQTPRYLIKTRGQQVTLSCSPISGHRSVSWYQQTPGQGLQFLFEYFSETQRNKGNFPGRFSGRQFSNSRSEMNVSTLELGDSALYLCASSLASGGWETQYFGPGTRLLVL.

J is TRBJ2-5 and V is TRBV27, with D possibly being TRBD1 (6 bases). There are 16 residues in the CDR3. Trimming removed 0 bases at V and 3 bases at J, with 14 bases between. Germline CDR1 MNHEY, CDR2 SMNVEV (reference sequence). CDR3 sequence: CASSLSRSGAEETQYF. In DNA form, the CDR3 reads TGTGCCAGCAGTTTATCTCGGTCAGGGGCTGAAGAGACCCAGTACTTC.

This clone came up a few times. The chain combines TRBV5-1 with TRBJ2-3, with 7 nucleotides matching TRBD2. The CDR3 has 15 residues. Per the germline V gene, CDR1 is SGHRS and CDR2 is YFSETQ. V lost 4 bases, J lost 5 bases, and 10 bases stayed unmatched. CDR3 in DNA: TGCGCCAGCAGCCCGGGAGGTAGGGGTCTAGATACGCAGTATTTT. Its protein product is CASSPGGRGLDTQYF.

The V call is TRBV5-1, the J call TRBJ2-7; D may be TRBD1 (5 bases). The germline gives CDR1 SGHRS, CDR2 YFSETQ. The CDR3 length is 14 residues. Trimming took 4 bases from V and 3 from J, leaving 14 bases between them. CDR3: CASSGDSVGYEQYF. CDR3 nucleotide sequence: TGCGCCAGCAGCGGCGACAGTGTAGGCTACGAGCAGTACTTC.

This clone was seen just once. The chain is built from TRBV18 and TRBJ2-5; D unclear. Between the trimmed V and J ends, which lost 5 bases and 5 bases, there was a span of 18 bases. Germline CDR1 reads KGHSH; CDR2 reads LQKENI. This CDR3 is built from 15 residues. As DNA, the CDR3 is TGTGCCAGCTCATCTCACGGCGGCGCGACGGAGACCCAGTACTTC. Translated: CASSSHGGATETQYF. Full variable domain (missing parts from reference TRBV18 and TRBJ2-5): NAGVMQNPRHLVRRRGQEARLRCSPMKGHSHVYWYRQLPEEGLKFMVYLQKENIIDESGMPKERFSAEFPKEGPSILRIQQVVRGDSAAYFCASSSHGGATETQYFGPGTRLLVL.

The chain links TRBV25-1 to TRBJ2-1, with 9 bases matching TRBD2. The V segment lost 4 bases and the J segment 7 bases; nucleotides outside the gene matches: 17. The germline V gene encodes CDR1 MGHDK and CDR2 SYGVNS. The CDR3 loop spans 18 amino acids. CDR3 sequence reads: CASSGTSVAFLGQNEQFF. CDR3 DNA: TGTGCCAGCAGTGGGACTAGCGTCGCTTTTTTGGGACAAAATGAGCAGTTCTTC.

This rearrangement joins TRBV9 to TRBJ1-2, with 8 bases lining up with TRBD1. With V trimmed by 2 bases and J by 0 bases, 9 bases remained unmatched. Germline V gives CDR1 SGDLS, CDR2 YYNGEE. The CDR3 runs to 17 residues. DNA for the CDR3: TGTGCCAGCAGCGTGACAGGGGCGAGCCAAACTAACTATGGCTACACCTTC. Protein: CASSVTGASQTNYGYTF.

The chain couples TRBV19 to TRBJ2-1; D might be TRBD2 (5 bases). The CDR3 loop spans 12 amino acids. Germline V CDR1 and CDR2: LNHDA, SQIVND (reference sequence). Trimming shortened V by 7 bases and J by 3 bases, and 7 bases separated the two germline ends. The CDR3 region has the DNA TGTGCCAGTATGGGAGTCTACAATGAGCAGTTCTTC. Translation: CASMGVYNEQFF. The full variable domain, in which reference TRBV19 and TRBJ2-1 provide the parts outside the CDR3, is DGGITQSPKYLFRKEGQNVTLSCEQNLNHDAMYWYRQDPGQGLRLIYYSQIVNDFQKGDIAEGYSVSREKKESFPLTVTSAQKNPTAFYLCASMGVYNEQFFGPGTRLTVL.

The chain joins TRBV9 to TRBJ2-7; D is unclear. CDR3 length: 14 residues. V shed 0 bases and J shed 4 bases, with 11 bases lying between them. Germline CDR1 and CDR2: SGDLS and YYNGEE. Written as DNA, the CDR3 is TGTGCCAGCAGCGTAGGGTCAAGAGATTACGAGCAGTACTTC. As protein: CASSVGSRDYEQYF. The full variable domain, its missing parts supplied by reference TRBV9 and TRBJ2-7, is DSGVTQTPKHLITATGQRVTLRCSPRSGDLSVYWYQQSLDQGLQFLIQYYNGEERAKGNILERFSAQQFPDLHSELNLSSLELGDSALYFCASSVGSRDYEQYFGPGTRLTVT.

Of note for this clone: A read error may produce the germline difference seen at one junction end. The gene calls are TRBV13 and TRBJ1-2; 9 nucleotides align to TRBD1. From germline, CDR1 is PRHDT and CDR2 FYEKMQ (reference sequence). The CDR3 sequence is 16 residues long. CDR3 in DNA: TGTGCCAGCACCTTAGGAATCGGACAGGGGACGTACGGCTACACCTTC. It codes for CASTLGIGQGTYGYTF. Drawing the rest from reference TRBV13 and TRBJ1-2, the complete variable domain is AAGVIQSPRHLIKEKRETATLKCYPIPRHDTVYWYQQGPGQDPQFLISFYEKMQSDKGSIPDRFSAQQFSDYHSELNMSSLELGDSALYFCASTLGIGQGTYGYTFGSGTRLTVV.

This clone has only a few counts. The rearrangement uses TRBV7-9 and TRBJ1-6; D gene ambiguous. CDR3 size: 15 residues. Germline loops: CDR1 SEHNR, CDR2 FQNEAQ (reference sequence). Trimming took 4 bases from V and 2 from J, leaving 9 bases between them. The DNA for the CDR3 is TGTGCCAGCAGCTCGTCCGGGGCCTATAATTCACCCCTCCACTTT. Amino acids: CASSSSGAYNSPLHF.

The chain couples TRBV2 to TRBJ1-5, with D perhaps matching TRBD1 (5 bases). In germline, CDR1 is SNHLY, CDR2 FYNNEI. The CDR3 totals 15 residues. Trimming took off 4 bases at V and 2 bases at J, with 12 bases between the two ends. In DNA, the CDR3 is TGTGCCAGCAGTGGCGGCGGGGCGGGCAATCAGCCCCAGCATTTT. The encoded protein is CASSGGGAGNQPQHF.

The table lists this clone with a count of one. The chain recombines TRBV25-1 with TRBJ1-3; 7 bases map to TRBD1. Germline-derived CDR1 and CDR2 are MGHDK and SYGVNS. The junction had 7 bases not matched to a gene; V was cut back by 1 base and J by 1 base. This CDR3 spans 17 amino acids. CDR3 bases: TGTGCCAGCAGTGAATGGGACAGCGAAGAATCTGGAAACACCATATATTTT. Amino acid sequence: CASSEWDSEESGNTIYF.

The chain has TRBV15 and TRBJ1-1, with TRBD1 identical over 7 bases. There are 15 residues in the CDR3. V was clipped by 3 bases and J by 3 bases; unmatched bases: 7. Germline lookup yields CDR1 LNHNV and CDR2 YYDKDF (reference sequence). CDR3 loop: CATSRTGWVDTEAFF. The DNA of the CDR3 is TGTGCCACCAGCAGGACAGGGTGGGTCGACACTGAAGCTTTCTTT.

The chain is built from TRBV19 and TRBJ2-2; TRBD2 is a possible D gene (6 bases). This CDR3 region has 17 residues. Per the germline V gene, CDR1 is LNHDA and CDR2 is SQIVND (reference sequence). The V end lost 6 bases, the J end lost 0 bases, and 17 bases lay between the germline ends. CDR3 in DNA: TGTGCCAGTAGGGGACTGGTGAGGACGGCGAACACCGGGGAGCTGTTTTTT. It specifies CASRGLVRTANTGELFF.